This T cell receptor beta chain was recovered during a study of TIL therapy for anti-PD-1-resistant metastatic lung cancer. Study-level results: The cohort had more treatment-naive, never-smoker and oncogene-addicted patients than typical.

The libraries were made with immunoSEQ v3. Repertoires were generated with immunoSEQ multiplex PCR, while TCRdb's copy carries only in-frame clones and drops some. The sample includes more than 55,000 clones, 75% to 85% of them seen just once. The time point denotes: pre-treatment sample, taken before nivolumab and TIL therapy. V was cut by 0 bases and J by 0 bases, with 8 bases left in between. CDR3 length: 16 amino acids. CDR1 LGHNA and CDR2 YSLEER come from the germline V gene. This clone has just a few counts. Its antigen remains unknown. Sequenced material: blood, taken at baseline. The clonotype originates from a person between 25 and 80 years old with non-small cell lung cancer. V and J are TRBV4-3 and TRBJ1-4, with no clear D. CDR3 nucleotides: TGCGCCAGCAGCCAAGACCCGCAAGCAACTAATGAAAAACTGTTTTTT. Its translation is CASSQDPQATNEKLFF.